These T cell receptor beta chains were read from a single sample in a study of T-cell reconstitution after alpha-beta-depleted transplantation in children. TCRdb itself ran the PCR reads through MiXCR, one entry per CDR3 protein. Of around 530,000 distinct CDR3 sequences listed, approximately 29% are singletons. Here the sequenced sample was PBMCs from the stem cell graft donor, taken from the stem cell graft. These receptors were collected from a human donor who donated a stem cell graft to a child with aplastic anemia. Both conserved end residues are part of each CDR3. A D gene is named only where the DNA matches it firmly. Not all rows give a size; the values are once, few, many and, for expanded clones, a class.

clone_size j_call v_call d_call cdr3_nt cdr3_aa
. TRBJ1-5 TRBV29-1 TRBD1 TGCAGCGTTGCGGGACAGGGAATGAATCAGCCCCAGCATTTT CSVAGQGMNQPQHF
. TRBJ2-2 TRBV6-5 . TGTGCCAGCAGTTACTCGATGGGGCCCGGGGAGCTGTTTTTT CASSYSMGPGELFF
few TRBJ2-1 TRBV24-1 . TGTGCCACCAGTGAAACAGGGTCGGGACGCAATGAGCAGTTCTTC CATSETGSGRNEQFF
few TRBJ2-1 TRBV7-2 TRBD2 TGTGCCAGCAGCCCCTCGGGACTAGCGGGGGGGGCCTACAATGAGCAGTTCTTC CASSPSGLAGGAYNEQFF
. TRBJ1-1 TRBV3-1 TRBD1 TGTGCCAGCAGCACCCAGACAGGGGTGAACACTGAAGCTTTCTTT CASSTQTGVNTEAFF
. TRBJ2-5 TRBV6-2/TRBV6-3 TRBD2 TGTGCCAGCGGTCCACTAGCGCTTGAGACCCAGTACTTC CASGPLALETQYF
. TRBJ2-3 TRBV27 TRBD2 TGTGCCAGCACCGACTTCGGCGGGAGGGCTAGCACAGATACGCAGTATTTT CASTDFGGRASTDTQYF
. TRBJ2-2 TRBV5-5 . TGTGCCAGCAGCTTCTTAGGAGGGGTAATCGGGGAGCTGTTTTTT CASSFLGGVIGELFF
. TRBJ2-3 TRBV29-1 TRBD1 TGCAGCGTTTACGGACAGGGGCCGCAGTATTTT CSVYGQGPQYF
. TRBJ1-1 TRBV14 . TGTGCCAGCAGCCAAGATCTTGGGGAGATGAACACTGAAGCTTTCTTT CASSQDLGEMNTEAFF
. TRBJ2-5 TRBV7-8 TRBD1 TGTGCCACGGACACAGGGGGATGGCAAGAGACCCAGTACTTC CATDTGGWQETQYF
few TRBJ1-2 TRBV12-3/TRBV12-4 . TGTGCCAGCAGTTTGGGGACCGGGGGCGGTCACCTTTATGGCTACACCTTC CASSLGTGGGHLYGYTF
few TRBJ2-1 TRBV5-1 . TGCGCCAGCAGCTTGGAGCCGGGAGAGATGTACAATGAGCAGTTCTTC CASSLEPGEMYNEQFF
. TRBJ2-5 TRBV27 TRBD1 TGTGCCAGCAGTTTCACGACAGGGGGTCGGGAGACCCAGTACTTC CASSFTTGGRETQYF
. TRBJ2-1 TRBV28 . TGTGCCAGCAGCAACCCGACCGGGAGCGGCTACTCCTACAATGAGCAGTTCTTC CASSNPTGSGYSYNEQFF
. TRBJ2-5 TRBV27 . TGTGCCAGCAGTCCCATTATGCTACAAGAGACCCAGTACTTC CASSPIMLQETQYF
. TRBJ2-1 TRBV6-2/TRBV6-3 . TGTGCCAGCAGTTACTGGAGGACGACCAATGAGCAGTTCTTC CASSYWRTTNEQFF
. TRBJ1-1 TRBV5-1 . TGCGCCAGCAGCTTGACCGGGTCGGGGAACACTGAAGCTTTCTTT CASSLTGSGNTEAFF
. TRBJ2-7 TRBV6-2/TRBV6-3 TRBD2 TGTGCCAGCGATAAGTCTAGCGGGAGCTACGAGCAGTACTTC CASDKSSGSYEQYF
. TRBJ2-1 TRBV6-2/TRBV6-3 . TGTGCCAGCACGGCAGGGTACAATGAGCAGTTATTC CASTAGYNEQLF
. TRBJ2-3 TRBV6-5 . TGTGCCAGCAGTTCGACAGACACAGATACGCAGTATTTT CASSSTDTDTQYF
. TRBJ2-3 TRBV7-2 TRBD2 TGTGCCAGCAGCTCCCAGCGGGGGAGCACAGATACGCAGTATTTT CASSSQRGSTDTQYF
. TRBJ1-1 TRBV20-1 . TGCAGTGCTAGGGAGGAGGGCCGGGCCGACACTGAAGCTTTCTTT CSAREEGRADTEAFF
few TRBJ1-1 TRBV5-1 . TGCGCCAGCAGCTTGTCAGGGGACACTGAAGCTTTCTTT CASSLSGDTEAFF
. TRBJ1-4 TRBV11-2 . TGTGCCAGCAGCTTAGACAGGGCCCGTTCAGAAACTAATGAAAAACTGTTTTTT CASSLDRARSETNEKLFF
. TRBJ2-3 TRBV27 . TGTGCCAGCAGTCAATCACAGCGACGTGGGGAGGATACGCAGTATTTT CASSQSQRRGEDTQYF
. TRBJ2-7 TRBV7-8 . TGTGCCAGCAGCCCCAGGGATTTC CASSPRDF
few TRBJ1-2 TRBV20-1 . TGCAGTGCTAGCAGGGGCGTCTATGGCTACACCTTC CSASRGVYGYTF
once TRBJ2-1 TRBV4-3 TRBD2 TGCGCCAGCAGCCAGCTAGAGGGACTAACCTATGACAATGAGCAGTTCTTC CASSQLEGLTYDNEQFF
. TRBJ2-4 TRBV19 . TGTGCCAGTAGGGAGGGTAATGACATTCAGTACTTC CASREGNDIQYF
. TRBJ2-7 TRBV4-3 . TGCGCCAGCAGCCAAGAAAGGGCTAGCTCCGAGCAGTACTTC CASSQERASSEQYF
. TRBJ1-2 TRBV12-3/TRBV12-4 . TGTGCCAGCAGTTCCCAGGGGCCCTTTGGCTACACCTTC CASSSQGPFGYTF
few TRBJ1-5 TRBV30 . TGTGCCTGGAGTCGGAGGAGCAATCAGCCCCAGCATTTT CAWSRRSNQPQHF
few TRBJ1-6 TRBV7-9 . TGTGCCAGCAGCTTAAGCAGCGGTAATTCACCCCTCCACTTT CASSLSSGNSPLHF
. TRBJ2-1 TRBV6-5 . TGTGCCAGCAGTTACGAAGGCGGGAACGATGAGCAGTTCTTC CASSYEGGNDEQFF
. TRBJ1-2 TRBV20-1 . TGCAGTGCTTGGTCCGGGGGCGATGGCTACACCTTC CSAWSGGDGYTF
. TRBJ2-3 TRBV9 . TGTGCCAGCAGCGCGCGTAAGGGACACAGCACAGATACGCAGTATTTT CASSARKGHSTDTQYF
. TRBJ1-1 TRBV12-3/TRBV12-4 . TGTGCCAGCACCCGCCTCACCGGGTGGGACACTGAAGCTTTCTTT CASTRLTGWDTEAFF
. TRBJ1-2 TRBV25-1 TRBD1 TGTGCCAGCAGTCGCCAGGGGGAATATGGCTACACCTTC CASSRQGEYGYTF
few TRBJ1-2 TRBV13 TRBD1 TGTGCCAGCAGCCCATCGACAGGGGGGTATGGCTACACCTTC CASSPSTGGYGYTF
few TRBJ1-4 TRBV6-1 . TGTGCCAGCAGTCAGGGGACGGGGACTGAAAAACTGTTTTTT CASSQGTGTEKLFF
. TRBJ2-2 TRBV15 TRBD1 TGTGCCACCAGCAGAGAGGGACAGGGTATCGGGGGGGAGCTGTTTTTT CATSREGQGIGGELFF
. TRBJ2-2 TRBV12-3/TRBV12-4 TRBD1 TGTGCCAGCAGTTTCCGGACAGGTCTGAACACCGGGGAGCTGTTTTTT CASSFRTGLNTGELFF
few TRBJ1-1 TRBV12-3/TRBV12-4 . TGTGCCAGCAGTGGACAGAAGAACACTGAAGCTTTCTTT CASSGQKNTEAFF
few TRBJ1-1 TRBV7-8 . TGTGCCAGCAGCATAGAGGCGGAATGGGGGTCTGAAGCTTTCTTT CASSIEAEWGSEAFF
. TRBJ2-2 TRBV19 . TGTGCCAGTAGTATTGAGAGGGGTGGGGAGCTGTTTTTT CASSIERGGELFF
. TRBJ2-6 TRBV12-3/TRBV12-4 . TGTGCCAGCAGTATAGGGCAGTTCGGGGCCAACGTCCTGACTTTC CASSIGQFGANVLTF